The 20 T cell receptor beta chains presented below share a single source sample, sequenced in a study of T cells in localized non-small cell lung cancer. Method: immunoSEQ multiplex PCR; TCRdb's copy keeps in-frame clones and lacks some. The table shows about 53,000 clones, with approximately 80% occurring only once. The material was peripheral blood mononuclear cells, obtained before any cancer treatment. The receptors were sampled from a man aged 35 to 69 with stage III lung adenocarcinoma.

The chain is built from TRBV6-5 and TRBJ2-3; perhaps D is TRBD1 or TRBD2 (5 bases each). With 0 bases removed from V and 2 bases from J, the gap between germline ends came to 12 bases. This CDR3 has 16 residues. Germline V gene lookup returns CDR1 MNHEY and CDR2 SVGAGI. The CDR3 protein is CASSYSWGNPTDTQYF. In DNA form, the CDR3 reads TGTGCCAGCAGTTACTCCTGGGGGAATCCCACAGATACGCAGTATTTT.

The rearrangement joins TRBV7-9 to TRBJ2-7; 10 positions agree with TRBD1. The V gene's germline CDR1 is SEHNR and CDR2 FQNEAQ (reference sequence). The CDR3 extends over 14 amino acids. V lost 5 bases, J lost 6 bases, and 7 bases stayed unmatched. This CDR3 is CASSVTGTGVEQYF. The CDR3 DNA reads TGTGCCAGCAGCGTCACCGGGACAGGGGTCGAGCAGTACTTC.

The chain combines TRBV19 with TRBJ1-1; D is ambiguous. V was pared by 3 bases and J by 1 base, with 9 bases between. Germline lookup yields CDR1 LNHDA and CDR2 SQIVND (reference sequence). The CDR3 runs 14 residues. The CDR3 reads CASSIVNRNTEAFF. The DNA for the CDR3 is TGTGCCAGTAGTATCGTGAACAGGAACACTGAAGCTTTCTTT.

This clone was counted only a few times. The chain couples TRBV10-2 to TRBJ2-3; 7 bases are shared with TRBD2. Germline V CDR1 and CDR2: WSHSY, SAAADI. This CDR3 has 14 residues. V trimming: 4 bases; J trimming: 4 bases; junction bases outside the gene matches: 5. This chain's CDR3 is CASSVSGPPDTQYF. The DNA for the CDR3 is TGCGCCAGCAGTGTTAGCGGGCCCCCAGATACGCAGTATTTT.

V and J are TRBV11-1 and TRBJ2-2; D tentatively reads TRBD1 or TRBD2 (6 bases each). Trimming pared 5 bases from V and 7 bases from J, leaving 11 bases between. Germline lookup yields CDR1 SGHAT and CDR2 FQDESV (reference sequence). The CDR3 has 13 amino acids. The CDR3 DNA reads as TGTGCCAGCAGCCCCGGAGGGGGCGGGGAGCTGTTTTTT. Translating it yields CASSPGGGGELFF.

The V gene is TRBV28, the J gene TRBJ2-5; D perhaps matches TRBD1 (5 bases). Germline CDR1 is MDHEN and CDR2 is SYDVKM. The V end was cut by 4 bases, the J end by 5 bases, with 23 bases between. The CDR3 loop spans 17 amino acids. This chain's CDR3 is CASSSPVGAPYRETQYF. The CDR3 coding sequence is TGTGCCAGCAGTTCCCCGGTAGGGGCGCCTTACCGGGAGACCCAGTACTTC.

This chain uses TRBV12-5 with TRBJ2-3; D tentatively fits TRBD1 or TRBD2 (5 bases each). The CDR3 has 12 residues. The germline V gene has CDR1 LGHNT and CDR2 FRNRAP. Trimming shortened V by 3 bases and J by 5 bases, and 6 bases separated the two germline ends. The CDR3 bases are TGTGCTAGTGGTTTTGGGGGAGATACGCAGTATTTT. This gives the protein CASGFGGDTQYF.

This clone has more than one count but fewer than ten. The chain is built from TRBV5-6 and TRBJ1-5; 10 bases align to TRBD1. The CDR3 consists of 16 residues. CDR1 and CDR2 (germline): SGHDT, YYEEEE. Trimming at V came to 3 bases and at J to 2 bases, leaving 5 bases not matched to a gene. CDR3 DNA sequence: TGTGCCAGCAGCTCGACAGGGGGCAGGGGCAATCAGCCCCAGCATTTT. This translates into CASSSTGGRGNQPQHF. Together with reference TRBV5-6 and TRBJ1-5, the CDR3 gives the full variable domain: DAGVTQSPTHLIKTRGQQVTLRCSPKSGHDTVSWYQQALGQGPQFIFQYYEEEERQRGNFPDRFSGHQFPNYSSELNVNALLLGDSALYLCASSSTGGRGNQPQHFGDGTRLSIL.

The sample holds one count of this clone. This chain connects TRBV30 to TRBJ1-3; D uncertain. The CDR3 loop spans 13 amino acids. The germline CDR1 and CDR2 sequences are GTSNPN and SVGIG (reference sequence). Trimming left V 4 bases short and J 6 bases short, with 13 bases between. Written as DNA, the CDR3 is TGTGCCTGGAAGGTCAGAGCCGCAAACACCATATATTTT. This encodes CAWKVRAANTIYF.

This clone was counted at least ten times. The gene calls are TRBV6-1 and TRBJ2-3; D possibly corresponds to TRBD2 (5 bases). The CDR3 covers 12 residues. Trimming removed 4 bases from V and 7 bases from J, with 9 bases in between. The germline V gene encodes CDR1 MNHNS and CDR2 SASEGT. For the CDR3, the DNA is TGTGCCAGCAGTGGAGGAGGTAATACGCAGTATTTT. It codes for CASSGGGNTQYF.

The chain recombines TRBV10-3 with TRBJ2-7, with D unclear. Germline CDR1 is ENHRY and CDR2 is SYGVKD. This CDR3 has 11 amino acids. The V end was cut by 8 bases, the J end by 6 bases, with 11 bases between. The CDR3 reads CAIGGNAEQYF. CDR3 sequence (DNA): TGTGCCATCGGCGGCAACGCCGAGCAGTACTTC.

The chain links TRBV14 to TRBJ2-7; D remains ambiguous. Trimming pared 4 bases from V and 3 bases from J, leaving 7 bases between. Germline-derived CDR1 and CDR2 are SGHDN and FVKESK. The CDR3 has 12 amino acids. CDR3 amino acids: CASSRLYYEQYF. The CDR3 bases are TGTGCCAGCAGCCGACTTTACTACGAGCAGTACTTC.

CDR3 protein: CASSLAIAGRNEQFF. In DNA, the CDR3 is TGTGCCAGCAGCTTAGCGATAGCGGGGAGGAATGAGCAGTTCTTC. V usage is TRBV7-9 and J usage is TRBJ2-1; 8 positions agree with TRBD2. The CDR3 contains 15 residues. The germline V gene encodes CDR1 SEHNR and CDR2 FQNEAQ (reference sequence). V gave up 0 bases and J gave up 7 bases; unmatched junction bases: 5.

This clone appeared once. V is TRBV7-6 and J is TRBJ2-3; perhaps TRBD1 as D (6 bases). Trimming cost V 3 bases and J 4 bases, with 29 bases left between them. CDR3 length equals 20 residues. Germline-derived CDR1 and CDR2 are SGHVS and FNYEAQ. The CDR3 DNA reads TGTGCCAGCAGCTTCATCGACAGGTCAGATTACAGTAAGGAGGCAGATACGCAGTATTTT. Residues: CASSFIDRSDYSKEADTQYF. Using reference TRBV7-6 and TRBJ2-3 for the parts outside the CDR3, the full variable domain is GAGVSQSPRYKVTKRGQDVALRCDPISGHVSLYWYRQALGQGPEFLTYFNYEAQQDKSGLPNDRFSAERPEGSISTLTIQRTEQRDSAMYRCASSFIDRSDYSKEADTQYFGPGTRLTVL.

CDR3 nucleotides: TGTGCCAGCAGTGAAGCGGGGGGGCCTGGCACAGATACGCAGTATTTT. Translation: CASSEAGGPGTDTQYF. This chain connects TRBV6-1 to TRBJ2-3; tentative D call: TRBD2 (7 bases). The germline gives CDR1 MNHNS, CDR2 SASEGT. V was shortened by 0 bases and J by 1 base, with 11 bases between the two germline ends. The CDR3 spans 16 residues.

This chain joins TRBV5-6 and TRBJ1-1, with D maybe TRBD1 (5 bases). The CDR3 is 13 residues long. Trimming removed 0 bases from V and 4 bases from J, with 7 bases in between. The germline V gene encodes CDR1 SGHDT and CDR2 YYEEEE. The CDR3 region is CASSLGGGTEAFF. The CDR3 DNA sequence: TGTGCCAGCAGCTTGGGGGGCGGCACTGAAGCTTTCTTT.

The chain links TRBV6-5 to TRBJ2-2; D remains ambiguous. CDR1 is MNHEY and CDR2 is SVGAGI in the germline V gene. Trimming shortened V by 2 bases and J by 3 bases, and 4 bases separated the two germline ends. This CDR3 region has 13 residues. For the CDR3, the DNA is TGTGCCAGCAGTTACGGGGACACCGGGGAGCTGTTTTTT. Its translation: CASSYGDTGELFF.

This clone was picked up a small number of times. The chain carries TRBV27 and TRBJ1-6; tentatively, D is TRBD1 (6 bases). V shed 3 bases and J shed 8 bases, with 11 bases lying between them. The CDR3 loop spans 14 amino acids. Germline V gene sequence: CDR1 MNHEY, CDR2 SMNVEV (reference sequence). This chain's CDR3 is CASSFTGRDSPLHF. The CDR3 DNA sequence: TGTGCCAGCAGTTTTACAGGGAGGGATTCACCCCTCCACTTT.

J is TRBJ2-2 and V is TRBV19, with a tentative D call TRBD2 (6 bases). Trimming took 10 bases from V and 4 from J, leaving 16 bases between them. The germline CDR1 and CDR2 sequences are LNHDA and SQIVND (reference sequence). The CDR3 length is 14 residues. The CDR3 reads CATTGVASTGELFF. The CDR3 coding sequence is TGTGCCACCACGGGGGTAGCGAGCACCGGGGAGCTGTTTTTT.

This clone was seen only a few times. The V gene is TRBV9, the J gene TRBJ2-5; D is unclear. Between the trimmed V and J ends, which lost 0 bases and 3 bases, there was a span of 9 bases. Germline V gene sequence: CDR1 SGDLS, CDR2 YYNGEE. The CDR3 is 14 residues long. The CDR3 DNA follows: TGTGCCAGCAGCGTAGCCAGTTTCGAAGAGACCCAGTACTTC. Translated: CASSVASFEETQYF.